Presented here are 29 T cell receptor beta chains from one specimen sequenced in a study of early T cells in non-severe SARS-CoV-2 infection. One entry per CDR3 protein results from TCRdb running MiXCR on the 5' RACE reads. Of 70,000 to 85,000 distinct CDR3 sequences listed, 9% to 15% are singletons. The sequencing input was whole blood. The source of these receptors is an adult who was a healthcare worker with PCR-confirmed SARS-CoV-2 infection or an uninfected control (not recorded which).

The chain uses TRBV7-9 and TRBJ1-1; TRBD1 matches 7 bases. Germline V gene sequence: CDR1 SEHNR, CDR2 FQNEAQ (reference sequence). The J segment lost 11 bases and the V segment lost 1 base, leaving 7 bases of the junction unmatched. This CDR3 is 13 amino acids long. CDR3 loop: CASSLDYLDRAFF. The CDR3, as DNA: TGTGCCAGCAGCTTAGATTACTTGGACAGGGCTTTCTTT.

This clonotype has ten or more counts. The V gene is TRBV5-1, the J gene TRBJ1-2; 7 nucleotides line up with TRBD1. CDR3 size: 14 residues. CDR1 is SGHRS, CDR2 YFSETQ, per germline. J lost 3 bases, V lost 0 bases, and 2 bases had no gene match. This chain's CDR3 is CASSLGDSDYGYTF. The DNA for the CDR3 is TGCGCCAGCAGCTTGGGGGACAGCGACTATGGCTACACCTTC.

This clonotype occurred many times. The chain joins TRBV5-6 to TRBJ2-5; possible D gene TRBD2, 6 bases. Germline CDR1 is SGHDT and CDR2 is YYEEEE. V was cut by 4 bases and J by 5 bases, with 21 bases left in between. The CDR3 consists of 16 residues. The CDR3 reads CASSQELAREVETQYF. CDR3 in DNA: TGTGCCAGCAGCCAGGAACTAGCAAGGGAGGTGGAGACCCAGTACTTC.

This clonotype was picked up many times. J is TRBJ2-1 and V is TRBV18, with 12 nucleotides matching TRBD2. The CDR3 runs to 15 residues. CDR1 and CDR2 (germline): KGHSH, LQKENI. Losses at the gene ends were 2 bases for V and 7 bases for J; bases not matched to a gene: 3. The DNA of the CDR3 is TGTGCCAGCTCACCATGGCTAGCGGGAGGGAATGAGCAGTTCTTC. The encoded protein is CASSPWLAGGNEQFF. The full variable domain, its missing parts supplied by reference TRBV18 and TRBJ2-1, is NAGVMQNPRHLVRRRGQEARLRCSPMKGHSHVYWYRQLPEEGLKFMVYLQKENIIDESGMPKERFSAEFPKEGPSILRIQQVVRGDSAAYFCASSPWLAGGNEQFFGPGTRLTVL.

The chain joins TRBV12-3 or TRBV12-4 to TRBJ2-7; TRBD1 matches at 8 bases. The CDR3 covers 11 residues. The junction had 1 base not matched to a gene; V was cut back by 3 bases and J by 9 bases. The CDR3 here is CASSFGTGQYF. DNA of the CDR3: TGTGCCAGCAGTTTTGGGACAGGGCAGTACTTC.

Only one count was recorded for this clonotype. This chain connects TRBV19 to TRBJ1-2; D is perhaps TRBD1 (6 bases). Germline CDR1 is LNHDA and CDR2 is SQIVND (reference sequence). V lost 7 bases and J lost 0, with 12 bases in between. The CDR3 length is 14 residues. In nucleotides, the CDR3 is TGTGCCAGTATCGCCCAGGGGACTAACTATGGCTACACCTTC. Residues: CASIAQGTNYGYTF.

In its sample, this clonotype was seen a few times. The chain links TRBV12-3 or TRBV12-4 to TRBJ2-5; 10 nucleotides align to TRBD1. V trimming: 6 bases; J trimming: 5 bases; junction bases outside the gene matches: 9. This CDR3 has 15 residues. CDR3 nucleotides: TGTGCCAGCAGGGCCGACAGGGGGCGCGGGGAGACCCAGTACTTC. As protein: CASRADRGRGETQYF.

Only a few counts were recorded for this clonotype. The chain links TRBV4-3 to TRBJ1-5; D not resolved. CDR1 is LGHNA and CDR2 is YSLEER in the germline V gene. The V gene lost 5 bases and the J gene lost 4 bases, with 9 bases spanning the gap. The CDR3 is 13 amino acids. The CDR3 DNA is TGCGCCAGCAGCGTAAGGGAGAATCAGCCCCAGCATTTT. Its translation: CASSVRENQPQHF.

This chain joins TRBV20-1 and TRBJ2-1; D is perhaps TRBD1 (5 bases). This CDR3 has 12 amino acids. Trimming left V 0 bases short and J 10 bases short, with 10 bases between. The germline V gene has CDR1 DFQATT and CDR2 SNEGSKA (reference sequence). The CDR3 sequence is CSARDGAPEQFF. The CDR3 coding sequence is TGCAGTGCTAGAGATGGGGCGCCCGAGCAGTTCTTC.

V usage is TRBV4-1 and J usage is TRBJ2-7, with 13 bases fitting TRBD2. Germline lookup yields CDR1 MGHRA and CDR2 YSYEKL. V gave up 4 bases and J gave up 2 bases; unmatched junction bases: 2. CDR3 length: 15 amino acids. CDR3 sequence reads: CASSRGTSGTYEQYF. As DNA, the CDR3 is TGCGCCAGCAGCCGAGGGACTAGCGGGACCTACGAGCAGTACTTC.

This clonotype was seen at least ten times. The rearrangement uses TRBV24-1 and TRBJ2-1; D is ambiguous. V was trimmed by 4 bases and J by 8 bases, leaving 14 bases between them. The CDR3 covers 14 residues. Looked up from germline, CDR1 is KGHDR and CDR2 is SFDVKD. CDR3 loop: CATSDRLASDEQFF. The CDR3, as DNA: TGTGCCACCAGTGACCGGCTCGCGAGCGATGAGCAGTTCTTC.

The chain employs TRBV29-1 and TRBJ1-2; D is possibly TRBD1 (6 bases). Looked up from germline, CDR1 is SQVTM and CDR2 is ANQGSEA. The V end lost 4 bases, the J end lost 6 bases, and 18 bases lay between the germline ends. This CDR3 comprises 14 residues. CDR3 sequence reads: CSVAQDSLNDGYTF. DNA of the CDR3: TGCAGCGTTGCCCAGGACAGCCTCAATGATGGCTACACCTTC.

This clonotype has a single count. The chain links TRBV10-3 to TRBJ2-7, with 12 bases identical to TRBD2. This CDR3 has 14 amino acids. Germline V lookup: CDR1 ENHRY, CDR2 SYGVKD. Trimming at V came to 7 bases and at J to 4 bases, leaving 5 bases not matched to a gene. The CDR3 region is CAITETSGGYEQYF. In nucleotides, the CDR3 is TGTGCCATCACCGAGACTAGCGGGGGTTACGAGCAGTACTTC.

The chain uses TRBV5-1 and TRBJ1-1, with 8 bases that match TRBD1. V gave up 6 bases and J gave up 3 bases; unmatched junction bases: 4. Germline CDR1 reads SGHRS; CDR2 reads YFSETQ. The CDR3 covers 13 residues. CDR3 nucleotide sequence: TGCGCCAGCAAGACAGGGGCGGACACTGAAGCTTTCTTT. It translates to CASKTGADTEAFF.

This clonotype came up a few times. The chain uses TRBV11-2 and TRBJ2-2, with 7 bases aligning to TRBD2. CDR3 length: 16 residues. The germline CDR1 and CDR2 sequences are SGHAT and FQNNGV. The ends lost 8 bases at V and 5 bases at J; junction bases unmatched: 14. Here the CDR3 reads CASGPFGGGRTGELFF. For the CDR3, the DNA is TGTGCCAGCGGCCCCTTCGGGGGAGGGAGGACCGGGGAGCTGTTTTTT.

A few counts support this clonotype. The V gene is TRBV12-5, the J gene TRBJ1-5; possibly TRBD1 for D (5 bases). The CDR3 loop spans 13 amino acids. Trimming shortened V by 9 bases and J by 2 bases, and 11 bases separated the two germline ends. Germline CDR1 and CDR2: LGHNT and FRNRAP. The CDR3 region is CASLSGGNQPQHF. In nucleotides, the CDR3 is TGTGCTAGCCTTTCGGGGGGCAATCAGCCCCAGCATTTT.

This clonotype was observed a handful of times. V is TRBV5-1 and J is TRBJ2-3; TRBD2 matches at 14 bases. The V gene's germline CDR1 is SGHRS and CDR2 YFSETQ. V shed 4 bases and J 5 bases; nucleotides not matched to a gene: 6. This CDR3 contains 16 residues. The CDR3 here is CASSLGLAGVGDTQYF. The CDR3 bases are TGCGCCAGCAGCCTGGGACTAGCGGGAGTAGGAGATACGCAGTATTTT.

This chain links TRBV6-2 or TRBV6-3 with TRBJ2-1; 7 positions match TRBD1. The CDR3 length is 15 residues. From germline, CDR1 is MNHEY and CDR2 SVGEGT. The ends lost 4 bases at V and 10 bases at J; junction bases unmatched: 13. The CDR3 coding sequence is TGTGCCAGCAGTTCCACGGACAGGCGGCATGGAGAGCAGTTCTTC. This gives the protein CASSSTDRRHGEQFF.

By its share, this clonotype is large (0.1 to 1%). CDR3 region: CASSFPRTGNTGELFF. CDR3 coding DNA: TGTGCCAGCAGCTTCCCTCGAACAGGAAACACCGGGGAGCTGTTTTTT. The chain couples TRBV7-8 to TRBJ2-2; TRBD1 might be the D (5 bases). From germline, CDR1 is SGHVS and CDR2 FQNEAQ. Trimming pared 3 bases from V and 2 bases from J, leaving 13 bases between. The CDR3 loop spans 16 amino acids.

This clonotype appeared a few times. The chain couples TRBV12-5 to TRBJ1-1, with D unclear. This CDR3 has 13 amino acids. Trimming removed 1 base at V and 1 base at J, with 4 bases between. The germline V gene has CDR1 LGHNT and CDR2 FRNRAP. DNA of the CDR3: TGTGCTAGTGGTTTGGAACCGAACACTGAAGCTTTCTTT. It yields the protein CASGLEPNTEAFF.

V gene TRBV7-2 combines with J gene TRBJ2-1; D might be TRBD2 (6 bases). Trimming cost V 5 bases and J 0 bases, with 14 bases left between them. This CDR3 comprises 16 residues. CDR1 and CDR2 (germline): SGHTA, FQGNSA. This CDR3 reads CASSPASDSSYNEQFF. CDR3 nucleotides: TGTGCCAGCAGCCCCGCTAGCGACAGCTCCTACAATGAGCAGTTCTTC.

This clonotype was seen a few times. This chain connects TRBV9 to TRBJ2-3, with 9 bases fitting TRBD1. After removal of 1 base from V and 2 bases from J, the junction contained 5 bases not matched to a gene. The CDR3 is 16 amino acids. CDR1 and CDR2 (germline): SGDLS, YYNGEE. The CDR3 loop reads CASSVMDRGFTDTQYF. In DNA form, the CDR3 reads TGTGCCAGCAGCGTAATGGACAGGGGCTTCACAGATACGCAGTATTTT. The full variable domain, rest sourced from reference TRBV9 and TRBJ2-3, is DSGVTQTPKHLITATGQRVTLRCSPRSGDLSVYWYQQSLDQGLQFLIQYYNGEERAKGNILERFSAQQFPDLHSELNLSSLELGDSALYFCASSVMDRGFTDTQYFGPGTRLTVL.

This clonotype was observed a handful of times. J is TRBJ2-2 and V is TRBV27; 9 bases match TRBD1. Germline CDR1 is MNHEY and CDR2 is SMNVEV (reference sequence). The CDR3 contains 15 residues. Trimming cost V 6 bases and J 6 bases; bases outside gene matches: 8. The CDR3 region is CASSSRDREAGELFF. The CDR3 coding sequence is TGTGCCAGCAGCTCACGGGACAGGGAGGCCGGGGAGCTGTTTTTT.

This clonotype was seen a handful of times. The chain recombines TRBV18 with TRBJ2-7, with 10 bases identical to TRBD1. The CDR3 has 14 amino acids. The germline CDR1 and CDR2 sequences are KGHSH and LQKENI. Losses at the gene ends were 5 bases for V and 5 bases for J; bases not matched to a gene: 6. The CDR3 protein is CASSSQGQGDEQYF. CDR3 bases: TGTGCCAGCTCATCCCAAGGACAGGGGGACGAGCAGTACTTC.

Ten or more counts support this clonotype. The chain recombines TRBV7-2 with TRBJ2-6, with TRBD2 matching 7 bases. The CDR3 runs to 19 residues. Germline-derived CDR1 and CDR2 are SGHTA and FQGNSA. V shed 2 bases, J shed 1 base, and the junction held 11 bases outside the gene matches. CDR3 nucleotide sequence: TGTGCCAGCAGCTTACGTCGGGCGGGAGCGGGTTCTGGGGCCAACGTCCTGACTTTC. It yields the protein CASSLRRAGAGSGANVLTF.

The gene calls are TRBV29-1 and TRBJ1-5, with D hard to call. The CDR3 is 13 residues long. Per the germline V gene, CDR1 is SQVTM and CDR2 is ANQGSEA. Trimming removed 6 bases from V and 6 bases from J, with 15 bases in between. In DNA, the CDR3 is TGCAGCGTCAGAACCGGGGAAGGTCAGCCCCAGCATTTT. It translates to CSVRTGEGQPQHF. The full variable domain, rest sourced from reference TRBV29-1 and TRBJ1-5, is SAVISQKPSRDICQRGTSLTIQCQVDSQVTMMFWYRQQPGQSLTLIATANQGSEATYESGFVIDKFPISRPNLTFSTLTVSNMSPEDSSIYLCSVRTGEGQPQHFGDGTRLSIL.

This clonotype was detected a few times. The V gene is TRBV7-9, the J gene TRBJ2-2; D ambiguous. From germline, CDR1 is SEHNR and CDR2 FQNEAQ (reference sequence). The CDR3 is 17 amino acids. Trimming shortened V by 0 bases and J by 3 bases, and 14 bases separated the two germline ends. This CDR3 is CASSLALSGSDTGELFF. The CDR3 DNA reads TGTGCCAGCAGCTTAGCGCTTTCGGGCAGCGACACCGGGGAGCTGTTTTTT.

This clonotype was picked up a small number of times. The chain links TRBV19 to TRBJ2-3, with D perhaps TRBD2 (5 bases). The CDR3 is 12 residues long. Per the germline V gene, CDR1 is LNHDA and CDR2 is SQIVND (reference sequence). V lost 5 bases to trimming and J lost 6 bases, with 9 bases between them. The CDR3, as DNA: TGTGCCAGTAGTCGGACTTGGGATACGCAGTATTTT. The encoded protein is CASSRTWDTQYF.

J is TRBJ2-7 and V is TRBV7-8, with 11 bases aligning to TRBD2. From germline, CDR1 is SGHVS and CDR2 FQNEAQ. V was clipped by 4 bases and J by 2 bases; unmatched bases: 4. The CDR3 sequence is 15 residues long. DNA for the CDR3: TGTGCCAGCAGCTCCGGGACTAGCGGTGCCTACGAGCAGTACTTC. Protein product: CASSSGTSGAYEQYF.